This TCR beta chain was documented in a study of cytomegalovirus exposure and HLA in healthy donors. Study results and caveats: Immune exposure was documented only through CMV serostatus.

Primers: 60 Vbeta forward and 13 Jbeta reverse. TCRdb keeps only in-frame clones here, not all; method: immunoSEQ multiplex PCR. This sample has about 150,000 clones, with 60% to 70% found just once. As concerns this clone: Antigen specificity is unknown.

CDR1 is MGHDK and CDR2 is SYGVNS in the germline V gene. This CDR3 contains 14 residues. V was clipped by 1 base and J by 14 bases, with 15 bases between them. Specimen: PBMCs. The rearrangement uses TRBV25-1 and TRBJ1-6; perhaps TRBD1 as D (6 bases). This clonotype was sampled from a woman aged 60-75 years in good health and CMV-seropositive. The CDR3 DNA reads as TGTGCCAGCAGTGAATTCGAGGACAGTCCGACCCTCCACTTT. It yields the protein CASSEFEDSPTLHF.